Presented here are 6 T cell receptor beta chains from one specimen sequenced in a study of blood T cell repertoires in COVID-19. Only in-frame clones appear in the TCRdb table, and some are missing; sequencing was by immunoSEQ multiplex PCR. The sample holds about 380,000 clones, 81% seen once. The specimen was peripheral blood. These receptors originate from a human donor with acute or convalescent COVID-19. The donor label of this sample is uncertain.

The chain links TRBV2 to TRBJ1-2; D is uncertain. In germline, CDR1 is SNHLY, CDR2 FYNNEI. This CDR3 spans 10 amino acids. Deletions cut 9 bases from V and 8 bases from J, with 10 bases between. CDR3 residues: CARWGAGYTF. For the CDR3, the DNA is TGTGCCAGATGGGGAGCCGGCTACACCTTC.

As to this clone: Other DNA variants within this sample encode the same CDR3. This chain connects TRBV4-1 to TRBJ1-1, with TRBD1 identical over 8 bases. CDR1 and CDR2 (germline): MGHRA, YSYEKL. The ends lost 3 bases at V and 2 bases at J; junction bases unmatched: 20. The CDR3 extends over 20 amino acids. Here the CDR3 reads CASSHGFRGPTEAGNTEAFF. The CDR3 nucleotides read TGCGCCAGCAGCCATGGTTTCAGGGGGCCCACCGAGGCGGGCAACACTGAAGCTTTCTTT.

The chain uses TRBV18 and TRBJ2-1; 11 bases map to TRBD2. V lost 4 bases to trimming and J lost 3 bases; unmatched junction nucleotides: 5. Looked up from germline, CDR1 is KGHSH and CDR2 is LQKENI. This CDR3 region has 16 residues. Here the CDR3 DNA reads TGTGCCAGCTCACGAGTTACTAGCGGGAGCTACAATGAGCAGTTCTTC. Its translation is CASSRVTSGSYNEQFF.

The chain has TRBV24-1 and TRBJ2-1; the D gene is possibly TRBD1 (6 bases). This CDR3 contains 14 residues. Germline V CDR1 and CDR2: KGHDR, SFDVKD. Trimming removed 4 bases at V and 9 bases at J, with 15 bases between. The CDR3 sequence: CATSERGLGGEQFF. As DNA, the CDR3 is TGTGCCACCAGTGAGCGCGGATTAGGGGGTGAGCAGTTCTTC.

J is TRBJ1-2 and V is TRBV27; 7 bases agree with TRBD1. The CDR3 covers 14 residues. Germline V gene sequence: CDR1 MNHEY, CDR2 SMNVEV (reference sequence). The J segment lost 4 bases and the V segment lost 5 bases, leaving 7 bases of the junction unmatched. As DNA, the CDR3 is TGTGCCAGCAGTGCCCGACAGGGAATCTATGGCTACACCTTC. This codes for CASSARQGIYGYTF.

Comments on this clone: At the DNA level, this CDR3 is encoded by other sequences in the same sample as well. DNA of the CDR3: TGTGCCAGCAGCTTGGGACAGGGAGGCGAGACCCAGTACTTC. It encodes CASSLGQGGETQYF. This chain uses TRBV5-6 with TRBJ2-5; the D gene is possibly TRBD1 (7 bases). This CDR3 contains 14 residues. Trimming took 0 bases from V and 5 from J, leaving 11 bases between them. CDR1 is SGHDT and CDR2 is YYEEEE in the germline V gene.